Following are 5 T cell receptor beta chains from one sample sequenced in a study of blood T cell repertoires in COVID-19. Here immunoSEQ multiplex PCR was the method, and the copy in TCRdb shows in-frame clones only, minus some. Counted here are over 250,000 clones, approximately 83% occurring once; the ten biggest clones make up roughly 13%. Sequenced sample: peripheral blood. The origin of the receptors is a human donor in a cohort sampled during active COVID-19.

V is TRBV3-1 (or the pseudogene TRBV3-2) and J is TRBJ2-2; 14 positions agree with TRBD2. Germline loops: CDR1 LGHDT, CDR2 YNNKEL (reference sequence). This CDR3 has 16 residues. With 3 bases clipped from V and 6 bases from J, the junction kept 3 bases outside the gene matches. CDR3 residues: CASSHWGLAGAGELFF. CDR3 DNA: TGTGCCAGCAGCCACTGGGGACTAGCGGGAGCCGGGGAGCTGTTTTTT.

This chain joins TRBV18 and TRBJ1-5, with D possibly being TRBD1 (5 bases). The CDR3 runs to 13 residues. V lost 4 bases, J lost 8 bases, and 12 bases lay in between. The germline V gene encodes CDR1 KGHSH and CDR2 LQKENI. The CDR3 sequence: CASSRVGQEPQHF. In DNA, the CDR3 is TGTGCCAGCTCACGTGTGGGGCAGGAGCCCCAGCATTTT.

The V and J genes are TRBV5-4 and TRBJ2-2, with 10 bases that match TRBD2. Germline V gene lookup returns CDR1 SGHNT and CDR2 YYREEE (reference sequence). Unmatched junction bases numbered 16, after V lost 4 bases and J lost 4 bases. The CDR3 length is 19 residues. DNA for the CDR3: TGTGCCAGCAGCCGCGGGGGTAGTCTAGCGGGAGTAGGCACCGGGGAGCTGTTTTTT. Translated: CASSRGGSLAGVGTGELFF.

The V gene is TRBV6-4, the J gene TRBJ1-1, with a weak D call TRBD1 (6 bases). The CDR3 length is 13 residues. Per germline, CDR1 MRHNA and CDR2 SNTAGT. Trimming pared 11 bases from V and 0 bases from J, leaving 13 bases between. DNA of the CDR3: TGTGCCCGCCTATGGACAGTGAACACTGAAGCTTTCTTT. Translation: CARLWTVNTEAFF.

The J gene is TRBJ1-2, the V gene TRBV5-4; no reliable D call. Trimming took off 4 bases at V and 2 bases at J, with 12 bases between the two ends. There are 14 residues in the CDR3. Looked up from germline, CDR1 is SGHNT and CDR2 is YYREEE (reference sequence). CDR3 nucleotide sequence: TGTGCCAGCAGCCCGGCGGGCAGAAACTATGGCTACACCTTC. This gives the protein CASSPAGRNYGYTF.